This TCR beta chain was captured in a study of preoperative IRX-2 immunotherapy in early breast cancer. Treatment reported: preoperative locoregional IRX-2 cytokine immunotherapy. Samples came from a phase Ib trial of preoperative locoregional IRX-2 cytokine immunotherapy. The CDR3 runs 14 residues. The V segment lost 4 bases and the J segment 6 bases; nucleotides outside the gene matches: 4. The V gene's germline CDR1 is LGHNT and CDR2 FRNRAP. Assay used: immunoSEQ multiplex PCR; TCRdb lists only in-frame clones, some missing. The sample contains 40,000 to 50,000 clones, roughly 80% of which appear only once.

This chain links TRBV12-5 with TRBJ2-7, with 12 bases aligning to TRBD1. The sample in question was tumor tissue, obtained after IRX-2 immunotherapy. This TCR derives from a human donor with breast cancer. The CDR3 bases are TGTGCTAGTGGTTCCGGGGACAGGGGGCTCGAGCAGTACTTC. It codes for CASGSGDRGLEQYF.